The rows below give T cell receptor beta chains drawn from one sample of a study of cytomegalovirus exposure and HLA in healthy donors. Measured with immunoSEQ multiplex PCR; TCRdb has only the in-frame clones, and not every one. Here the sample spans 130,000 or so clones, roughly 70% being singletons. The sequenced sample was PBMCs. The receptor set was obtained from a man over 45 in good health and CMV-seropositive. The CDR3 runs from the conserved cysteine through the conserved F or W. A D gene is named only where the DNA matches it firmly. Some rows have no size entry. The others give once, few or many, or a class for an expanded clone.

J,size,D,V,DNA,CDR3
TRBJ1-1,NA,NA,TRBV9,TGTGCCAGCAGCGTAAAGAGGGCCGTGAACACTGAAGCTTTCTTT,CASSVKRAVNTEAFF
TRBJ1-2,NA,TRBD1,TRBV18,TGTGCCAGCTCACCGGACAGGGTGAACTATGGCTACACCTTC,CASSPDRVNYGYTF
TRBJ1-1,NA,NA,TRBV19,TGTGCCAGTATTAGATCCGGGGTCATGAACACTGAAGCTTTCTTT,CASIRSGVMNTEAFF
TRBJ2-7,NA,TRBD1,TRBV5-1,TGCGCCAGCCAACCGACAGGGGGCTCCTACGAGCAGTACTTC,CASQPTGGSYEQYF
TRBJ2-7,few,TRBD1,TRBV7-2,TGTGCCAGCAGCACCGGGACAGTGACCTACGAGCAGTACTTC,CASSTGTVTYEQYF
TRBJ1-1,once,NA,TRBV19,TGTGCCAGTACGGCAGGGCGATGGAACACTGAAGCTTTCTTT,CASTAGRWNTEAFF
TRBJ1-5,NA,TRBD1,TRBV7-8,TGTGCCAGCAGCCCCTTGCCGGACAGGGGGCAGAGGCAGCCCCAGCATTTT,CASSPLPDRGQRQPQHF
TRBJ2-2,NA,TRBD2,TRBV7-2,TGTGCCAGCAGCCCGAGGGCTAGCGGGTTAAGCACCGGGGAGCTGTTTTTT,CASSPRASGLSTGELFF
TRBJ1-2,NA,NA,TRBV6-5,TGTGCCAGCAGGGTGACAGCTAACTATGGCTACACCTTC,CASRVTANYGYTF
TRBJ2-7,NA,NA,TRBV6-5,TGTGCCAGCAGTTACTCAGCCAGCGCAAGCTCCTACGAGCAGTACTTC,CASSYSASASSYEQYF
TRBJ2-1,NA,NA,TRBV29-1,TGCAGCGTTGAAGACCTACCGGGAGAGCAGTTCTTC,CSVEDLPGEQFF
TRBJ2-5,NA,NA,TRBV19,TGTGCCAGTAGTATACACAGGCGAGAGACCCAGTACTTC,CASSIHRRETQYF
TRBJ1-4,NA,NA,TRBV18,TGTGCCAGCTCACCACGTCGGCAGGGAGGCGAAAAACTGTTTTTT,CASSPRRQGGEKLFF
TRBJ1-3,NA,NA,TRBV18,TGTGCCAGCTCACCTCGCATACTCTCTGGAAACACCATATATTTT,CASSPRILSGNTIYF
TRBJ1-1,NA,TRBD1,TRBV27,TGTGCCAGCAGTTTCAAGGGGGCTGGCACTGAAGCTTTCTTT,CASSFKGAGTEAFF
TRBJ2-5,NA,TRBD1,TRBV11-2,TGTGCCAGCAGCTCCGACAGGGTCGAGACCCAGTACTTC,CASSSDRVETQYF
TRBJ2-5,NA,NA,TRBV6-1,TGTGCCAGCAGTGAATACGGCGCCGCGGGGTCGGGGGAGACCCAGTACTTC,CASSEYGAAGSGETQYF
TRBJ1-5,NA,NA,TRBV18,TGTGCCAGCTCACCAGGGCCAGGGGATCAGCCCCAGCATTTT,CASSPGPGDQPQHF
TRBJ1-1,NA,NA,TRBV5-6,TGTGCCAGCAGCTTGGGGGAAGGGGACACTGAAGCTTTCTTT,CASSLGEGDTEAFF
TRBJ2-3,NA,NA,TRBV10-3,TGTGCCATCAGTGAAACTCTCTCCACAGATACGCAGTATTTT,CAISETLSTDTQYF
TRBJ2-3,NA,TRBD2,TRBV14,TGTGCCAGCAGCCCGCCCGGGACTAGCGGCGTTCGCGGCACAGATACGCAGTATTTT,CASSPPGTSGVRGTDTQYF
TRBJ2-2,NA,TRBD2,TRBV7-9,TGTGCCAGCAGCTTCTTAGCGGGAGGCGGGAACACCGGGGAGCTGTTTTTT,CASSFLAGGGNTGELFF
TRBJ1-4,NA,NA,TRBV5-1,TGCGCCAGCAGCTTGTCGGTCGGTGAAAAACTGTTTTTT,CASSLSVGEKLFF
TRBJ1-6,few,TRBD1,TRBV5-1,TGCGCCAGCAGCTTACAGGGGTATAATTCACCCCTCCACTTT,CASSLQGYNSPLHF
TRBJ2-1,NA,NA,TRBV19,TGTGCCAGTAGTTCAGCGGCTGGTAACAATGAGCAGTTCTTC,CASSSAAGNNEQFF
TRBJ1-1,NA,NA,TRBV7-8,TGTGCCAGCGGCAATAACCCAAACAGGAAATCGGGGGTGAACACTGAAGCTTTCTTT,CASGNNPNRKSGVNTEAFF
TRBJ1-1,NA,TRBD1,TRBV28,TGTGCCAGCAGTTTAACAGGGGGCTCTGAAGCCTTCTTT,CASSLTGGSEAFF
TRBJ2-3,NA,TRBD2,TRBV9,TGTGCCAGCAGCTCGGCGGGAGCGGGGGGGGCGGGAGATACGCAGTATTTT,CASSSAGAGGAGDTQYF
TRBJ1-4,once,NA,TRBV9,TGTGCCAGCAGCGTACAGGGAACTAATGAAAAACTGTTTTTT,CASSVQGTNEKLFF
TRBJ1-2,NA,NA,TRBV6-1,TGTGCCAGCATCACTGACGAGGGGGGGTGGTATGGCTACACCTTC,CASITDEGGWYGYTF
TRBJ1-6,NA,NA,TRBV25-1,TGTGCCAGCAGTGAATGGAGAGGGGGAAATTCACCCCTCCACTTT,CASSEWRGGNSPLHF
TRBJ2-1,NA,NA,TRBV13,TGTGCCAGCAGCTCCACCGGGGGATCCTCCTACAATGAGCAGTTCTTC,CASSSTGGSSYNEQFF
TRBJ1-4,few,NA,TRBV9,TGTGCCAGCAGCGTAGGGAGAACGGCAACTAATGAAAAACTGTTTTTT,CASSVGRTATNEKLFF
TRBJ1-4,NA,NA,TRBV2,TGTGCCAGCACCTACGCAACTAATGAAAAACTGTTTTTT,CASTYATNEKLFF
TRBJ1-5,NA,NA,TRBV7-9,TGTGCCAGCAGCTCTCAGGGCAGTCGGAATCAGCCCCAGCATTTT,CASSSQGSRNQPQHF
TRBJ2-7,NA,NA,TRBV7-8,TGTGCCAGCAGCTCCTCAGGGGCCCCCTACGAGCAGTACTTC,CASSSSGAPYEQYF